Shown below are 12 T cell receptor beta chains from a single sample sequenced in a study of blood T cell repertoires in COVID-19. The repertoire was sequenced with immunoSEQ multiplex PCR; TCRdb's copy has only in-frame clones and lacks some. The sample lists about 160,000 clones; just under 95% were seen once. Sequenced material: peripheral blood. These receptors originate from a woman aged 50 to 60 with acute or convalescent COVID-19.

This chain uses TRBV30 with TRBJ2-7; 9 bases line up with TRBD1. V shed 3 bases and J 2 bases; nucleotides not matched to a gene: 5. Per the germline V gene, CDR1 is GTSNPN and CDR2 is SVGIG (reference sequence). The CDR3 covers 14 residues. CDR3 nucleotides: TGTGCCTGGAGCCCCGGGACAGGGCCCTACGAGCAGTACTTC. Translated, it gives CAWSPGTGPYEQYF.

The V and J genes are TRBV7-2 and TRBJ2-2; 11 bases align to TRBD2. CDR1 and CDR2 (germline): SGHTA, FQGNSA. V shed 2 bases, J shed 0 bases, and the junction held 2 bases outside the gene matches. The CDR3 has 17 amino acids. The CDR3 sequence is CASSLRLAGSNTGELFF. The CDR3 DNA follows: TGTGCCAGCAGCTTAAGACTAGCGGGGTCGAACACCGGGGAGCTGTTTTTT. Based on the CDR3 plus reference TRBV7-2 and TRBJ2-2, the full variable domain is GAGVSQSPSNKVTEKGKDVELRCDPISGHTALYWYRQSLGQGLEFLIYFQGNSAPDKSGLPSDRFSAERTGGSVSTLTIQRTQQEDSAVYLCASSLRLAGSNTGELFFGEGSRLTVL.

Here the CDR3 DNA reads TGTGCCAGCAGGACTACCGGGACTAGCGGGAGGATCCTCTTCACAGATACGCAGTATTTT. As protein: CASRTTGTSGRILFTDTQYF. This rearrangement joins TRBV28 to TRBJ2-3, with 15 bases lining up with TRBD2. Losses at the gene ends were 6 bases for V and 2 bases for J; bases not matched to a gene: 15. The CDR3 consists of 20 residues. The germline CDR1 and CDR2 sequences are MDHEN and SYDVKM.

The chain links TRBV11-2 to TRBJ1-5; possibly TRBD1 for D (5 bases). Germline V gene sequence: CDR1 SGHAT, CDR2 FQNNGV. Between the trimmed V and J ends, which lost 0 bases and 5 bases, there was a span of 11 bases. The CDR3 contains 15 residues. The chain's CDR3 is CASSLEAGPDQPQHF. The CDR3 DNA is TGTGCCAGCAGCTTAGAGGCGGGGCCCGATCAGCCCCAGCATTTT.

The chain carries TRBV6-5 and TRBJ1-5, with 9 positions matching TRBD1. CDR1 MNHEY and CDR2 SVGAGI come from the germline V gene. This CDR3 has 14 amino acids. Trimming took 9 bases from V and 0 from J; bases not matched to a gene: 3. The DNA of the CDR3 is TGTGCCAGTTGGGACAGGGTTAGCAATCAGCCCCAGCATTTT. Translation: CASWDRVSNQPQHF.

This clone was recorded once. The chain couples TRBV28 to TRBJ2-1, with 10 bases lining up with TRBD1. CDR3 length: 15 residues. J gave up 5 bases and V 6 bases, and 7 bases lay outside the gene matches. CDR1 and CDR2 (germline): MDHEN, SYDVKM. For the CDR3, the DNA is TGTGCCAGCAGGAAGGGACAGGGGATGAACAATGAGCAGTTCTTC. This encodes CASRKGQGMNNEQFF.

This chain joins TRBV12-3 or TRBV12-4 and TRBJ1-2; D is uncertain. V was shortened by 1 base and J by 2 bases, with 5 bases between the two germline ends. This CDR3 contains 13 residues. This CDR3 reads CASSLGENYGYTF. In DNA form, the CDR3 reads TGTGCCAGCAGTTTAGGGGAGAACTATGGCTACACCTTC.

The CDR3 protein is CASSLAGNTEAFF. DNA for the CDR3: TGTGCCAGCAGTTTGGCTGGGAACACTGAAGCTTTCTTT. This chain connects TRBV6-2 or TRBV6-3 to TRBJ1-1, with D hard to call. The CDR3 totals 13 residues. Germline assignment: CDR1 MNHEY and CDR2 SVGEGT. With 4 bases removed from V and 1 base from J, the gap between germline ends came to 7 bases.

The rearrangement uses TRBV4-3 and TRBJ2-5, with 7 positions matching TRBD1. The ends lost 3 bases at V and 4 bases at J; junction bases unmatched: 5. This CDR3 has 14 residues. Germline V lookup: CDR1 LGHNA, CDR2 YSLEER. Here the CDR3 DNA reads TGCGCCAGCAGCCAGGGCACAGGGGTAGAGACCCAGTACTTC. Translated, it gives CASSQGTGVETQYF.

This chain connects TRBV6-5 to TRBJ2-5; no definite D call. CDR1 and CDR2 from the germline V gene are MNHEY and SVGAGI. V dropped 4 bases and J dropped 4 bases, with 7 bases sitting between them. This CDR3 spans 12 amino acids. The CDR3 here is CASSLHSETQYF. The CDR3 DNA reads TGTGCCAGCAGTTTGCACTCAGAGACCCAGTACTTC.

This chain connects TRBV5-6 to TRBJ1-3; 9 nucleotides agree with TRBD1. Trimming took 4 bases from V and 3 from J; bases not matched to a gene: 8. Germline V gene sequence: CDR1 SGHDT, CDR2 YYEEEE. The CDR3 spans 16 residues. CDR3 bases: TGTGCCAGCAGCAAGTATGACAGGGGGGATGGAAACACCATATATTTT. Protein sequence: CASSKYDRGDGNTIYF.

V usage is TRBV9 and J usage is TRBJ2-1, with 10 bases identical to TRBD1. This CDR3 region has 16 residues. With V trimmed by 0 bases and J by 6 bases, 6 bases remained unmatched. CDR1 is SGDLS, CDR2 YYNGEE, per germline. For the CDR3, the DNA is TGTGCCAGCAGCGTAGCAGCAGGGGACAGGGGCAATGAGCAGTTCTTC. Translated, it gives CASSVAAGDRGNEQFF.